One sample yielded the 30 T cell receptor beta chains listed below, sequenced in a study of T cells in narcolepsy. Profiling relied on immunoSEQ multiplex PCR, and the TCRdb table lists in-frame clones only, not all of them. The sample has roughly 24,000 clones; around 81% are singletons. The sample taken for sequencing was memory (CD45RA-) CD4+ T cells from blood. These receptors came from a human donor in good health.

The chain couples TRBV9 to TRBJ2-7; 12 nucleotides agree with TRBD1. The CDR3 is 15 residues long. Germline V gives CDR1 SGDLS, CDR2 YYNGEE. The trim removed 2 bases at V and 0 bases at J, leaving 0 bases unmatched. The CDR3 DNA reads TGTGCCAGCAGCGTGGGACAGGGGGCCTCCTACGAGCAGTACTTC. Translation: CASSVGQGASYEQYF.

V usage is TRBV11-3 and J usage is TRBJ2-5; 9 positions agree with TRBD2. This CDR3 contains 14 residues. V was pared by 5 bases and J by 4 bases, with 5 bases of the junction left unmatched. Germline CDR1 reads SGHNT; CDR2 reads YENEEA. CDR3 sequence: CASSAGGPLETQYF. The CDR3 region has the DNA TGTGCCAGCAGCGCGGGGGGGCCGCTAGAGACCCAGTACTTC.

V is TRBV13 and J is TRBJ2-3; TRBD2 agrees at 10 bases. This CDR3 contains 19 residues. In germline, CDR1 is PRHDT, CDR2 FYEKMQ (reference sequence). With 5 bases clipped from V and 0 bases from J, the junction kept 14 bases outside the gene matches. The CDR3 loop reads CASSRPTIAGGPSTDTQYF. Here the CDR3 DNA reads TGTGCCAGCAGCCGCCCAACTATAGCGGGGGGTCCGAGCACAGATACGCAGTATTTT.

The chain combines TRBV7-8 with TRBJ2-2, with TRBD1 identical over 9 bases. This CDR3 is 17 amino acids long. Trimming at V came to 6 bases and at J to 5 bases, leaving 13 bases not matched to a gene. Germline values: CDR1 SGHVS, CDR2 FQNEAQ. This CDR3 is CASSSIRDREKTGELFF. CDR3 sequence (DNA): TGTGCCAGCAGTTCGATCCGGGACAGGGAAAAAACCGGGGAGCTGTTTTTT.

The chain carries TRBV5-4 and TRBJ2-5; 8 nucleotides line up with TRBD1. The end of the DNA is better explained by TRBJ2-7, so the J call may be wrong. The CDR3 is 12 amino acids. Germline CDR1 SGHNT, CDR2 YYREEE (reference sequence). CDR3 DNA: TGTGCCAGCAGCACGGACAGGGCCGAGCAGTACTTC. This codes for CASSTDRAEQYF.

The chain recombines TRBV7-8 with TRBJ1-2; D unclear. Germline V gene data show CDR1 as SGHVS and CDR2 as FQNEAQ. This CDR3 comprises 14 residues. V was shortened by 2 bases and J by 1 base, with 8 bases between the two germline ends. In DNA, the CDR3 is TGTGCCAGCAGCTTATCAGGACTTAACTATGGCTACACCTTC. This gives the protein CASSLSGLNYGYTF.

CDR3: CASSADRGQGYTF. In nucleotides, the CDR3 is TGTGCCAGCAGCGCGGACAGGGGGCAGGGCTACACCTTC. V gene TRBV2 combines with J gene TRBJ1-2, with TRBD1 matching 11 bases. This CDR3 comprises 13 residues. CDR1 is SNHLY and CDR2 is FYNNEI in the germline V gene. The ends lost 6 bases at V and 8 bases at J; junction bases unmatched: 5.

The V gene is TRBV19, the J gene TRBJ1-1; no clear D gene. V lost 9 bases, J lost 1 base, and 12 bases lay in between. Germline loops: CDR1 LNHDA, CDR2 SQIVND (reference sequence). This CDR3 spans 13 amino acids. DNA for the CDR3: TGTGCCAGCCTTCGGGGTCGGAACACTGAAGCTTTCTTT. Residues: CASLRGRNTEAFF.

J is TRBJ2-5 and V is TRBV11-2; 7 bases match TRBD2. The CDR3 spans 15 residues. Per the germline V gene, CDR1 is SGHAT and CDR2 is FQNNGV. The trim removed 1 base at V and 5 bases at J, leaving 7 bases unmatched. DNA for the CDR3: TGTGCCAGCAGCTTAGGCTACGGGGGAGGGGAGACCCAGTACTTC. Its translation: CASSLGYGGGETQYF.

This clone was found a few times. The chain couples TRBV4-3 to TRBJ1-4; perhaps TRBD1 as D (5 bases). This CDR3 region has 16 residues. With 0 bases removed from V and 5 bases from J, the gap between germline ends came to 13 bases. Germline V gene data show CDR1 as LGHNA and CDR2 as YSLEER. The CDR3 DNA sequence: TGCGCCAGCAGCCAAGACCGGGGACTGAGCAATGAAAAACTGTTTTTT. This gives the protein CASSQDRGLSNEKLFF.

The V and J genes are TRBV5-4 and TRBJ1-5; D gene uncertain. The germline V gene encodes CDR1 SGHNT and CDR2 YYREEE (reference sequence). CDR3 size: 13 residues. V was trimmed by 4 bases and J by 3 bases, leaving 8 bases between them. CDR3 coding DNA: TGTGCCAGCAGCAAAGAGTCCAATCAGCCCCAGCATTTT. This gives the protein CASSKESNQPQHF.

CDR3 residues: CASSLAATGGNEKLFF. In nucleotides, the CDR3 is TGTGCCAGCAGCTTAGCCGCGACGGGAGGAAATGAAAAACTGTTTTTT. The chain is built from TRBV11-2 and TRBJ1-4; D unclear. The V end was cut by 1 base, the J end by 5 bases, with 14 bases between. From germline, CDR1 is SGHAT and CDR2 FQNNGV. The CDR3 contains 16 residues.

J is TRBJ2-7 and V is TRBV2; D is possibly TRBD2 (5 bases). V was shortened by 4 bases and J by 2 bases, with 15 bases between the two germline ends. CDR1 is SNHLY, CDR2 FYNNEI, per germline. CDR3 length: 15 amino acids. CDR3 bases: TGTGCCAGCAGTGCGGTTGGACTTCAAGCCTACGAGCAGTACTTC. Translation gives CASSAVGLQAYEQYF.

This clone was counted a single time. The chain employs TRBV7-2 and TRBJ1-5; TRBD1 agrees at 7 bases. The V gene end was trimmed by 1 base and the J gene end by 10 bases; junction bases not matched to a gene: 13. The CDR3 runs to 16 residues. CDR1 and CDR2 (germline): SGHTA, FQGNSA. The CDR3 DNA reads TGTGCCAGCAGCTTAGGTGGGCAGGGGGTCGCCGTACCCCAGCATTTT. Amino acids: CASSLGGQGVAVPQHF.

The V and J genes are TRBV29-1 and TRBJ1-6; D is perhaps TRBD1 (5 bases). V was pared by 8 bases and J by 4 bases, with 15 bases between. CDR3 length equals 14 residues. Per the germline V gene, CDR1 is SQVTM and CDR2 is ANQGSEA. The CDR3 DNA reads as TGCAGCTCGACCCCAGGGATGTATAATTCACCCCTCCACTTT. As protein: CSSTPGMYNSPLHF.

The rearrangement joins TRBV5-8 to TRBJ1-2; possibly TRBD1 for D (6 bases). The germline V and J ends were trimmed by 4 bases and 9 bases, with 22 bases remaining between them. The CDR3 covers 15 residues. The germline gives CDR1 SGHTS, CDR2 YDEGEE. Here the CDR3 DNA reads TGTGCCAGCAGCCCAACTCTAGCTCCGACAGGACGCTACACCTTC. It encodes CASSPTLAPTGRYTF.

V gene TRBV19 combines with J gene TRBJ1-1; TRBD1 might be the D (5 bases). Trimming pared 5 bases from V and 1 base from J, leaving 14 bases between. The CDR3 is 15 residues long. Germline V gives CDR1 LNHDA, CDR2 SQIVND (reference sequence). The CDR3 protein is CASSPQGRANTEAFF. Written as DNA, the CDR3 is TGTGCCAGTAGTCCCCAGGGACGGGCGAACACTGAAGCTTTCTTT.

J is TRBJ1-2 and V is TRBV7-9; D is unresolved. This CDR3 comprises 15 residues. The V gene's germline CDR1 is SEHNR and CDR2 FQNEAQ (reference sequence). V was trimmed by 3 bases and J by 0 bases, leaving 11 bases between them. CDR3 sequence: CASSLRIEANYGYTF. In DNA form, the CDR3 reads TGTGCCAGCAGCTTGAGAATTGAAGCTAACTATGGCTACACCTTC.

Worth noting for this clone: The junction and the germline gene differ at one end; a read error may be behind it. This sample also contains other DNA sequences that code for the same CDR3. The chain joins TRBV27 to TRBJ2-2, with unresolved D. CDR1 and CDR2 from the germline V gene are MNHEY and SMNVEV (reference sequence). The CDR3 runs 15 residues. CDR3 nucleotides: TGTGCCAGCAGTTTTTGGCGCGCGAACACTGGGGAGCTGTTTTTT. Translated, it gives CASSFWRANTGELFF.

This clone was counted a few times. The chain employs TRBV11-2 and TRBJ2-1, with D tentatively TRBD2 (5 bases). V was trimmed by 5 bases and J by 15 bases, leaving 14 bases between them. This CDR3 spans 11 amino acids. CDR1 and CDR2 (germline): SGHAT, FQNNGV. CDR3 bases: TGTGCCAGCAGCGCCGGGGAGATGCCGTTCTTC. This translates into CASSAGEMPFF.

The chain carries TRBV7-9 and TRBJ1-6; weak D call: TRBD1 (5 bases). V was pared by 10 bases and J by 0 bases, with 22 bases between. This CDR3 has 18 residues. CDR1 and CDR2 from the germline V gene are SEHNR and FQNEAQ (reference sequence). The CDR3 region has the DNA TGTGCCATTCCAGGGTCTGGGAATTTTAGCTCCTATAATTCACCCCTCCACTTT. As protein: CAIPGSGNFSSYNSPLHF.

V gene TRBV18 combines with J gene TRBJ2-7, with 8 bases aligning to TRBD2. There are 13 residues in the CDR3. Germline trimming cut 3 bases from V and 3 bases from J; bases unmatched to any gene: 1. Germline values: CDR1 KGHSH, CDR2 LQKENI. The CDR3, as DNA: TGTGCCAGCTCACCGGGACTAGACTACGAGCAGTACTTC. Encoded protein: CASSPGLDYEQYF.

The V and J genes are TRBV9 and TRBJ2-1; 11 nucleotides agree with TRBD2. J was trimmed by 0 bases and V by 3 bases; bases with no gene match: 8. This CDR3 spans 18 amino acids. The germline V gene encodes CDR1 SGDLS and CDR2 YYNGEE. Here the CDR3 DNA reads TGTGCCAGCAGCGAGACTAGCGGGGCCAGAAGCTCCTACAATGAGCAGTTCTTC. Translated: CASSETSGARSSYNEQFF.

Written as DNA, the CDR3 is TGTGCCAGCAGCTTTAGGGCTAGCGGGGGGCTCAACACAGATACGCAGTATTTT. Its translation: CASSFRASGGLNTDTQYF. This chain links TRBV7-2 with TRBJ2-3; 11 nucleotides line up with TRBD2. This CDR3 is 18 amino acids long. The V gene's germline CDR1 is SGHTA and CDR2 FQGNSA. V lost 3 bases, J lost 2 bases, and 10 bases stayed unmatched.

Comments on this clone: The same CDR3 arises from other DNA sequences in this sample as well. The chain has TRBV5-1 and TRBJ2-1, with 9 bases lining up with TRBD2. CDR3 size: 15 residues. The trim removed 0 bases at V and 6 bases at J, leaving 4 bases unmatched. The germline V gene encodes CDR1 SGHRS and CDR2 YFSETQ. The DNA of the CDR3 is TGCGCCAGCAGCTTGGGGCGAGCGGGGGGCAATGAGCAGTTCTTC. Translating gives CASSLGRAGGNEQFF.

This chain links TRBV10-3 with TRBJ1-4; D is possibly TRBD1 (5 bases). The germline V and J ends were trimmed by 2 bases and 4 bases, with 14 bases remaining between them. The CDR3 has 16 amino acids. Germline V gives CDR1 ENHRY, CDR2 SYGVKD. The CDR3 sequence is CAISETTGLLNEKLFF. DNA of the CDR3: TGTGCCATCAGTGAGACTACGGGACTTCTTAATGAAAAACTGTTTTTT.

The V call is TRBV6-5, the J call TRBJ2-2; 8 nucleotides match TRBD1. J lost 7 bases, V lost 5 bases, and 6 bases had no gene match. This CDR3 has 14 amino acids. Germline assignment: CDR1 MNHEY and CDR2 SVGAGI. The DNA of the CDR3 is TGTGCCAGCAGTAGTGGGACAGGAAACGGGGAGCTGTTTTTT. Protein sequence: CASSSGTGNGELFF.

J is TRBJ2-7 and V is TRBV5-5, with D uncertain. V lost 0 bases to trimming and J lost 6 bases, with 10 bases between them. Germline V gene lookup returns CDR1 SGHKS and CDR2 YYEKEE (reference sequence). There are 13 residues in the CDR3. CDR3: CASSLEVGFEQYF. The CDR3, as DNA: TGTGCCAGCAGCTTGGAAGTAGGGTTCGAGCAGTACTTC.

This rearrangement joins TRBV2 to TRBJ2-2, with unresolved D. Germline CDR1 reads SNHLY; CDR2 reads FYNNEI. The V and J ends lost 2 bases and 4 bases respectively, with 5 bases between them. The CDR3 covers 13 residues. CDR3 residues: CASSEITTGELFF. CDR3 coding DNA: TGTGCCAGCAGTGAAATAACCACCGGGGAGCTGTTTTTT. Full variable domain (rest looked up from reference TRBV2 and TRBJ2-2): EPEVTQTPSHQVTQMGQEVILRCVPISNHLYFYWYRQILGQKVEFLVSFYNNEISEKSEIFDDQFSVERPDGSNFTLKIRSTKLEDSAMYFCASSEITTGELFFGEGSRLTVL.

In its sample, this clone was seen once. The V gene is TRBV5-1, the J gene TRBJ2-5; no firm D call. This CDR3 has 13 residues. Germline V gives CDR1 SGHRS, CDR2 YFSETQ. V lost 4 bases and J 0 bases, leaving 7 bases between the germline ends. The CDR3 sequence is CASSPTYQETQYF. The DNA for the CDR3 is TGCGCCAGCAGCCCAACGTACCAAGAGACCCAGTACTTC. The whole variable domain, remainder taken from reference TRBV5-1 and TRBJ2-5, is KAGVTQTPRYLIKTRGQQVTLSCSPISGHRSVSWYQQTPGQGLQFLFEYFSETQRNKGNFPGRFSGRQFSNSRSEMNVSTLELGDSALYLCASSPTYQETQYFGPGTRLLVL.